The rows below give T cell receptor beta chains drawn from one sample of a study of blood T cells in healthy people across ages. TCRdb reanalysed the 5' RACE reads using MiXCR and keeps one entry per CDR3 protein. The sample carries roughly 1,300,000 distinct CDR3 sequences, 55% to 75% recorded once. Sequences were obtained from blood. The receptors come from a man between 18 and 29 years old in good health. Each CDR3 is given with its conserved first and last residue. A D gene is named only where the DNA matches it firmly. Not all rows give a size; the values are once, few, many and, for expanded clones, a class.

CDR3 protein,CDR3 DNA,D gene,clone size,V gene,J gene
CASTSARQRNQPQHF,TGTGCCAGCACCTCCGCTCGGCAGAGGAATCAGCCCCAGCATTTT,NA,few,TRBV6-2/TRBV6-3,TRBJ1-5
CASTLRQVSNEKLFF,TGTGCCAGCACCCTTCGACAGGTTTCTAATGAAAAACTGTTTTTT,NA,NA,TRBV12-3/TRBV12-4,TRBJ1-4
CASSQEDRQGWETQYF,TGCGCCAGCAGCCAAGAGGACCGACAGGGTTGGGAGACCCAGTACTTC,TRBD1,few,TRBV4-1,TRBJ2-5
CASKILAGRETQYF,TGTGCCAGCAAAATTCTAGCGGGGCGGGAGACCCAGTACTTC,TRBD2,NA,TRBV7-2,TRBJ2-5
CASSLGQTRDNEQFF,TGTGCCAGCAGCTTAGGACAGACCAGGGACAATGAGCAGTTCTTC,NA,NA,TRBV11-1,TRBJ2-1
CASSPPPGRIDSGANVLTF,TGTGCCAGCAGCCCCCCACCCGGGCGAATCGACTCTGGGGCCAACGTCCTGACTTTC,NA,few,TRBV28,TRBJ2-6
CSAKTQTNAGFEQYF,TGCAGTGCCAAGACGCAGACTAACGCTGGGTTCGAGCAGTACTTC,NA,NA,TRBV20-1,TRBJ2-7
CASSLGVGTNEKLFF,TGCGCCAGCAGCTTGGGTGTCGGAACTAATGAAAAACTGTTTTTT,NA,NA,TRBV5-1,TRBJ1-4
CSARDGLAGTDTQYF,TGCAGTGCTAGAGATGGACTAGCGGGCACAGATACGCAGTATTTT,TRBD2,NA,TRBV20-1,TRBJ2-3
CASSLAARGNEQYF,TGCGCCAGCAGCTTGGCGGCTCGGGGGAATGAGCAGTACTTC,NA,NA,TRBV5-1,TRBJ2-5
CASSQGVSRPYNERFF,TGCGCCAGCAGCCAAGGGGTCTCTCGTCCCTACAATGAGCGGTTCTTC,NA,NA,TRBV4-1,TRBJ2-1
CASSDLGTYEQYF,TGCGCCAGCAGCGATCTGGGAACCTACGAGCAGTACTTC,NA,NA,TRBV10-2,TRBJ2-7
CASSTGGKVYEQYF,TGTGCCAGCAGTACAGGGGGCAAGGTGTACGAGCAGTACTTC,TRBD1,NA,TRBV28,TRBJ2-7
CASSPRQGNYEQYF,TGTGCCAGCAGCCCCCGACAGGGTAACTACGAGCAGTACTTC,TRBD1,NA,TRBV7-9,TRBJ2-7
CASHGGGSYEQYF,TGTGCCAGTCACGGGGGGGGTTCCTACGAGCAGTACTTC,TRBD2,NA,TRBV12-3/TRBV12-4,TRBJ2-7
CASSPSEDTQYF,TGTGCCAGCTCACCATCCGAAGATACGCAGTATTTT,NA,few,TRBV18,TRBJ2-3
CASSLKEGREQYF,TGTGCCAGCAGTCTCAAAGAGGGGCGCGAGCAGTACTTC,NA,few,TRBV6-6,TRBJ2-7
CASSLVVANTYEQYF,TGTGCCAGCAGTTTAGTCGTAGCGAATACCTACGAGCAGTACTTC,NA,few,TRBV7-2,TRBJ2-7
CASSFFLAENQETQYF,TGTGCCAGCAGCTTTTTTTTAGCGGAAAACCAAGAGACCCAGTACTTC,NA,NA,TRBV7-9,TRBJ2-5
CASSFETSGPPVYEQYF,TGCGCCAGCAGCTTCGAGACTAGCGGACCCCCGGTTTACGAGCAGTACTTC,TRBD2,NA,TRBV5-1,TRBJ2-7
CASSPRLAGVQETQYF,TGTGCCAGCAGTCCGAGGCTAGCGGGGGTTCAAGAGACCCAGTACTTC,TRBD2,NA,TRBV7-2,TRBJ2-5
CASRARAEPNEQFF,TGCGCCAGCAGGGCTAGGGCGGAACCCAATGAGCAGTTCTTC,NA,few,TRBV4-1,TRBJ2-1
CASTGSFAGPDNEQFF,TGTGCCAGCACCGGGAGTTTTGCGGGACCTGACAATGAGCAGTTCTTC,NA,once,TRBV12-3/TRBV12-4,TRBJ2-1
CASSQGVSGGGDAKNIQYF,TGCGCCAGCAGCCAAGGAGTTAGCGGGGGGGGAGATGCCAAAAACATTCAGTACTTC,TRBD2,NA,TRBV4-1,TRBJ2-4
CASSSGGGPTRTDTQYF,TGTGCCAGCAGCTCTGGCGGGGGGCCTACCCGCACAGATACGCAGTATTTT,TRBD2,NA,TRBV7-6,TRBJ2-3
CSARDISGGAYEQYF,TGCAGTGCTAGAGATATTAGCGGGGGGGCCTACGAGCAGTACTTC,TRBD2,NA,TRBV20-1,TRBJ2-7
CASRGTAIYGYTF,TGTGCCAGCAGGGGGACAGCAATCTATGGCTACACCTTC,TRBD1,few,TRBV12-3/TRBV12-4,TRBJ1-2
CASSFRQGASPLHF,TGTGCCAGCAGCTTTCGACAGGGGGCCTCACCCCTCCACTTT,TRBD1,NA,TRBV12-3/TRBV12-4,TRBJ1-6
CASSREVWADPRTDTQYF,TGCGCCAGCAGCCGCGAAGTGTGGGCCGACCCTCGCACAGATACGCAGTATTTT,NA,NA,TRBV4-3,TRBJ2-3
CAISDPPVLGLYGYTF,TGTGCCATCAGTGACCCCCCCGTATTGGGTTTATATGGCTACACCTTC,NA,NA,TRBV10-3,TRBJ1-2
CASRGDRLFDNEQFF,TGTGCCAGCCGGGGGGACAGACTCTTCGACAATGAGCAGTTCTTC,NA,NA,TRBV6-2/TRBV6-3,TRBJ2-1
CASSTDRNTEAFF,TGTGCCAGCAGCACGGACAGGAACACTGAAGCTTTCTTT,NA,NA,TRBV7-2,TRBJ1-1
CASSLGVTDGYTF,TGCGCCAGTAGCTTGGGCGTGACGGATGGCTACACCTTC,NA,few,TRBV5-1,TRBJ1-2
CSVVDSSYEQYF,TGCAGCGTTGTCGACAGCTCCTACGAGCAGTACTTC,NA,NA,TRBV29-1,TRBJ2-7
CASGPPGGYGYTF,TGTGCCAGCGGGCCCCCTGGGGGTTATGGCTACACCTTC,NA,NA,TRBV7-9,TRBJ1-2
CASSQSSRGSQETQYF,TGTGCCAGCAGCCAGTCTTCTCGGGGCAGCCAAGAGACCCAGTACTTC,NA,few,TRBV4-2,TRBJ2-5
CASSGQVGTEAFF,TGTGCCAGCAGTGGACAGGTGGGAACTGAAGCTTTCTTT,NA,NA,TRBV2,TRBJ1-1
CASTPWSRSVSYNEQFF,TGTGCCAGCACCCCCTGGTCGCGTTCCGTTTCCTACAATGAGCAGTTCTTC,NA,NA,TRBV5-6,TRBJ2-1
CASSLGQQNQPQHF,TGTGCCAGCAGCCTGGGACAGCAGAATCAGCCCCAGCATTTT,TRBD1,NA,TRBV13,TRBJ1-5
CASREGGASMSQYF,TGTGCCAGCAGAGAGGGGGGGGCTTCCATGTCCCAGTACTTC,NA,NA,TRBV12-3/TRBV12-4,TRBJ2-7